The clone carrying this TCR beta chain has a single count. Antigen specificity is unknown. These data are taken from a study of OX40 agonist ivuxolimab in advanced cancers. Findings of the study overall: Part of the nonresponder group also had normalized T-cell clonal expansion that was low.

The V gene end was trimmed by 0 bases and the J gene end by 5 bases; junction bases not matched to a gene: 5. Germline V gene data show CDR1 as MGHRA and CDR2 as YSYEKL. This CDR3 has 16 amino acids. Sequencing used immunoSEQ multiplex PCR; TCRdb keeps in-frame clones, though not all of them. The profile shows 60,000 to 100,000 clones, about 92% of them singletons. The input for sequencing was CD4+ or CD8+ T cells sorted from blood, taken in a trial of the OX40 agonist ivuxolimab. This clonotype was obtained from an adult with an advanced solid tumor such as melanoma, head and neck, liver or kidney cancer. The V and J genes are TRBV4-1 and TRBJ2-7; 12 bases align to TRBD2. The CDR3 loop is CASSQDGLAGRNEQYF. In DNA form, the CDR3 reads TGCGCCAGCAGCCAAGACGGACTAGCGGGAAGGAACGAGCAGTACTTC.